This TCR beta chain originates from a study of blood T cells in healthy people across ages. The table lists this clonotype with many counts. Its target is unknown. There are 13 residues in the CDR3. CDR1 is MNHEY and CDR2 is SVGAGI in the germline V gene. Losses at the gene ends were 6 bases for V and 6 bases for J; bases not matched to a gene: 2. The use of a sample-barcoded 5' primer and a J-beta primer mix characterized a second PCR of roughly 7 to 12 cycles. TCRdb itself ran the 5' RACE reads through MiXCR, one entry per CDR3 protein. The sample holds around 1,500,000 distinct CDR3 sequences, approximately 28% seen once. General study results and limits: When one million T cells were used, diversity estimates were thought to be underestimates.

The origin of this receptor is a woman aged 30 to 39 in good health. This chain uses TRBV6-5 with TRBJ1-6; 7 bases are shared with TRBD1. The material sequenced was blood. CDR3 region: CASRQGPNSPLHF. The CDR3 DNA is TGTGCCAGCAGACAGGGGCCTAATTCACCCCTCCACTTT.